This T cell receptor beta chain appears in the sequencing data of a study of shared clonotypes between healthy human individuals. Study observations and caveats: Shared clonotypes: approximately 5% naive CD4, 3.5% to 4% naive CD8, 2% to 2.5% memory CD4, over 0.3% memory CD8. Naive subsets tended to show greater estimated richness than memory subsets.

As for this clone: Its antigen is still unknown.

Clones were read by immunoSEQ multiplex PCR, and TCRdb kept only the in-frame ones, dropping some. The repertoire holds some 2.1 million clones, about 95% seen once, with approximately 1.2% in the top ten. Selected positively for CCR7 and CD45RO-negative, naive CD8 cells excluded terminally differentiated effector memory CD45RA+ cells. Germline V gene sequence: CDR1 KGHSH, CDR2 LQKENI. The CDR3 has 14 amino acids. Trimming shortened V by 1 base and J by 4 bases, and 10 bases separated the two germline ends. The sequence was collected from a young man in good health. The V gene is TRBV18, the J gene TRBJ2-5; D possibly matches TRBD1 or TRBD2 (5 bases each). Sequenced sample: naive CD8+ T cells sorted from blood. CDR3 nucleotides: TGTGCCAGCTCACCACTTGGGGGACGAGAGACCCAGTACTTC. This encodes CASSPLGGRETQYF.